The next 16 T cell receptor beta chains were all read from a single sample in a study of blood T cell repertoires in COVID-19. Assay used: immunoSEQ multiplex PCR; TCRdb lists only in-frame clones, some missing. Among 250,000 or so clones, just under 90% were seen once, and the ten largest hold roughly 4.3%. Specimen: PBMCs or T cells enriched from blood (not recorded which). The receptor source for this set is a woman aged 30 to 39 with acute COVID-19.

J is TRBJ2-1 and V is TRBV7-3; D is perhaps TRBD2 (6 bases). The CDR3 is 15 residues long. Trimming removed 1 base at V and 4 bases at J, with 11 bases between. Germline V gene sequence: CDR1 SGHTA, CDR2 FQGTGA. Here the CDR3 DNA reads TGTGCCAGCAGCTTAATGGCGGGACCTTACAATGAGCAGTTCTTC. This sequence encodes CASSLMAGPYNEQFF. The full variable domain, in which reference TRBV7-3 and TRBJ2-1 provide the parts outside the CDR3, is GAGVSQTPSNKVTEKGKYVELRCDPISGHTALYWYRQSLGQGPEFLIYFQGTGAADDSGLPNDRFFAVRPEGSVSTLKIQRTERGDSAVYLCASSLMAGPYNEQFFGPGTRLTVL.

This chain joins TRBV28 and TRBJ2-1, with 8 bases aligning to TRBD1. The CDR3 length is 16 residues. The germline CDR1 and CDR2 sequences are MDHEN and SYDVKM. V was pared by 6 bases and J by 5 bases, with 12 bases of the junction left unmatched. CDR3 region: CASRSTTGVQNNEQFF. CDR3 sequence (DNA): TGTGCCAGCAGATCTACGACAGGGGTCCAGAACAATGAGCAGTTCTTC.

V usage is TRBV29-1 and J usage is TRBJ2-7; TRBD2 aligns across 7 bases. In germline, CDR1 is SQVTM, CDR2 ANQGSEA. The CDR3 sequence is 15 residues long. J lost 0 bases, V lost 4 bases, and 9 bases had no gene match. Here the CDR3 reads CSVVPTLAISYEQYF. The CDR3, as DNA: TGCAGCGTTGTCCCTACACTAGCGATCTCCTACGAGCAGTACTTC.

The V call is TRBV7-3, the J call TRBJ2-1, with 10 bases that match TRBD1. This CDR3 spans 14 amino acids. The junction had 8 bases not matched to a gene; V was cut back by 10 bases and J by 5 bases. CDR1 and CDR2 (germline): SGHTA, FQGTGA. The CDR3 DNA is TGTGCCACCGGGCGGGACAGGGGACACAATGAGCAGTTCTTC. It codes for CATGRDRGHNEQFF.

The chain is built from TRBV10-3 and TRBJ2-3; 10 bases agree with TRBD1. V lost 6 bases to trimming and J lost 1 base; unmatched junction nucleotides: 7. Germline V gives CDR1 ENHRY, CDR2 SYGVKD. The CDR3 is 16 residues long. This CDR3 reads CAISGTGTGGTDTQYF. The CDR3 DNA reads as TGTGCCATCAGCGGAACCGGGACAGGGGGCACAGATACGCAGTATTTT.

This sequence joins TRBV5-1 and TRBJ2-5, with D possibly being TRBD2 (5 bases). Trimming left V 5 bases short and J 4 bases short, with 12 bases between. CDR1 and CDR2 from the germline V gene are SGHRS and YFSETQ. This CDR3 has 13 amino acids. Here the CDR3 reads CASRDAGGETQYF. The CDR3 DNA follows: TGCGCCAGCAGAGATGCGGGCGGAGAGACCCAGTACTTC.

The chain is built from TRBV13 and TRBJ2-7; tentative D call: TRBD2 (5 bases). The V end was cut by 1 base, the J end by 0 bases, with 10 bases between. The CDR3 loop spans 15 amino acids. Germline CDR1 reads PRHDT; CDR2 reads FYEKMQ (reference sequence). The CDR3 is CASSLEADSSYEQYF. The CDR3 nucleotides read TGTGCCAGCAGCTTAGAAGCGGATAGCTCCTACGAGCAGTACTTC. The full variable domain, with the rest looked up from reference TRBV13 and TRBJ2-7, is AAGVIQSPRHLIKEKRETATLKCYPIPRHDTVYWYQQGPGQDPQFLISFYEKMQSDKGSIPDRFSAQQFSDYHSELNMSSLELGDSALYFCASSLEADSSYEQYFGPGTRLTVT.

A note on this clone: Compared with germline, one end of the junction differs, possibly owing to a read error. This specimen includes other DNA sequences encoding the same CDR3. The genes are TRBV6-4 and TRBJ2-2; 7 bases fit TRBD1. Per germline, CDR1 MRHNA and CDR2 SNTAGT. The CDR3 extends over 14 amino acids. CDR3 protein: CASSATGASGELFF. The DNA for the CDR3 is TGTGCCAGCAGCGCCACAGGGGCCTCCGGGGAACTGTTTTTT.

This clone has a count of ten or more. The chain combines TRBV4-2 with TRBJ1-2; the D gene is possibly TRBD1 (5 bases). The length of the CDR3 is 19 residues. Trimming took 0 bases from V and 0 from J, leaving 20 bases between them. In germline, CDR1 is LGHNA, CDR2 YNFKEQ. As DNA, the CDR3 is TGTGCCAGCAGCCAAGAGGCGGGGGATCGACTAATAGCTAACTATGGCTACACCTTC. The encoded protein is CASSQEAGDRLIANYGYTF.

This clone was seen more than once but under ten times. The chain is built from TRBV18 and TRBJ2-7; 9 positions agree with TRBD2. This CDR3 is 16 amino acids long. Trimming removed 2 bases from V and 2 bases from J; junction bases left unmatched: 7. Germline assignment: CDR1 KGHSH and CDR2 LQKENI. In DNA, the CDR3 is TGTGCCAGCTCACCAATAGCGGGAGTTGGCACCTACGAGCAGTACTTC. Translating it yields CASSPIAGVGTYEQYF.

J is TRBJ2-3 and V is TRBV28; 7 bases map to TRBD1. CDR1 MDHEN and CDR2 SYDVKM come from the germline V gene. This CDR3 is built from 15 residues. Unmatched junction bases numbered 10, after V lost 7 bases and J lost 3 bases. The CDR3 DNA follows: TGTGCCAGCACCCAGACAGGGATCGAGACAGATACGCAGTATTTT. Its translation: CASTQTGIETDTQYF.

This sequence joins TRBV18 and TRBJ1-2; D not resolved. The CDR3 covers 14 residues. The V end was cut by 2 bases, the J end by 6 bases, with 13 bases between. The germline V gene has CDR1 KGHSH and CDR2 LQKENI. The CDR3 region has the DNA TGTGCCAGCTCACCAGCAGGATTAATCCATGGCTACACCTTC. It specifies CASSPAGLIHGYTF.

The chain joins TRBV7-9 to TRBJ1-2; no firm D call. The CDR3 extends over 11 amino acids. Trimming left V 2 bases short and J 8 bases short, with 6 bases between. The germline V gene has CDR1 SEHNR and CDR2 FQNEAQ (reference sequence). CDR3 nucleotides: TGTGCCAGCAGCTTACGCTACGGCTACACCTTC. Amino acids: CASSLRYGYTF.

CDR3 amino acids: CASSLGRGLDEKLFF. In DNA form, the CDR3 reads TGTGCCAGCAGCTTAGGGCGGGGGTTGGACGAAAAACTGTTTTTT. The rearrangement joins TRBV7-9 to TRBJ1-4; a weak D match, TRBD1 (5 bases). Between the trimmed V and J ends, which lost 1 base and 8 bases, there was a span of 14 bases. CDR3 length equals 15 residues. Germline CDR1 and CDR2: SEHNR and FQNEAQ (reference sequence).

The chain links TRBV6-2 or TRBV6-3 to TRBJ2-3, with D possibly TRBD2 on 5 matching bases. There are 16 residues in the CDR3. Trimming stripped 4 bases from V and 6 bases from J, with 20 bases between. Germline lookup yields CDR1 MNHEY and CDR2 SVGEGT. This CDR3 reads CASSFLGSGGRDTQYF. In nucleotides, the CDR3 is TGTGCCAGCAGTTTCCTAGGCAGCGGTGGGCGGGATACGCAGTATTTT.

This clone has just one count. In DNA form, the CDR3 reads TGTGCCAGCAGCCCGGGACTAGCGGGAGGACTTTGGTACGAGCAGTACTTC. Protein product: CASSPGLAGGLWYEQYF. This chain joins TRBV7-2 and TRBJ2-7; 15 bases are shared with TRBD2. CDR1 and CDR2 (germline): SGHTA, FQGNSA. Trimming removed 5 bases from V and 4 bases from J; junction bases left unmatched: 9. The CDR3 contains 17 residues.